The clone carrying this T cell receptor beta chain was recorded at least ten times. As yet, its antigen is unknown. Prior to thyroid surgery, none of the patients had received any treatment. Trimming took off 1 base at V and 12 bases at J, with 13 bases between the two ends. The CDR3 consists of 12 residues. Germline values: CDR1 DFQATT, CDR2 SNEGSKA (reference sequence). This sample is part of a study of metastatic and nonmetastatic thyroid tumors. Study details: Malignant thyroid and benign thyroid patients provided blood and tumor or nodule tissue whose repertoires were compared. Findings and limits, study-wide: Significantly greater TCR beta diversity was reportedly found in malignant thyroid tumors than in benign nodules (in blood and tumor).

MiXCR reprocessed the PCR reads for TCRdb. This sample has approximately 18,000 clones, with roughly 25% found just once. The clonotype comes from a female donor with papillary thyroid cancer or a benign thyroid nodule (not recorded which). Some clones in this sample may be carry-over from other donors' samples. The rearrangement links TRBV20-1 to TRBJ1-5; D unclear. The specimen sequenced was tumor tissue. Here the CDR3 DNA reads TGCAGTGCTAGAGGAGGAGGAAGCTACCAGCATTTT. Amino acid sequence: CSARGGGSYQHF.